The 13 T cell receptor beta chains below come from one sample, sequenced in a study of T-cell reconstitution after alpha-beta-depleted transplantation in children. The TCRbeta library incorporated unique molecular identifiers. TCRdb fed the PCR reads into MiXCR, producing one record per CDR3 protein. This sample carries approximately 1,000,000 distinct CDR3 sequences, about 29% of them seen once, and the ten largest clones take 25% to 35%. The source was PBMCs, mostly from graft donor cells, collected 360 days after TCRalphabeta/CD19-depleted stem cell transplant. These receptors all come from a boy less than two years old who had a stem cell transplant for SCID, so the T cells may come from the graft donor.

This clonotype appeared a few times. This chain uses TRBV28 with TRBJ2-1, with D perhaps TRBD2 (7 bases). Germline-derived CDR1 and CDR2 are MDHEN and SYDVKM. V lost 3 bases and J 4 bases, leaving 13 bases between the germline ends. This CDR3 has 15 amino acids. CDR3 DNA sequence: TGTGCCAGCAGTTTTGGGGGGGCGGGTTACAATGAGCAGTTCTTC. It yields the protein CASSFGGAGYNEQFF. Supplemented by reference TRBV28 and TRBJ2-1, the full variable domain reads DVKVTQSSRYLVKRTGEKVFLECVQDMDHENMFWYRQDPGLGLRLIYFSYDVKMKEKGDIPEGYSVSREKKERFSLILESASTNQTSMYLCASSFGGAGYNEQFFGPGTRLTVL.

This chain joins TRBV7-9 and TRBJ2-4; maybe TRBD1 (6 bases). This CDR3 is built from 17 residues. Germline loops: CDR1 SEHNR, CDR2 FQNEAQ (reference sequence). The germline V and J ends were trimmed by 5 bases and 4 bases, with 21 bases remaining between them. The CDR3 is CASSPFPRTRGKNIQYF. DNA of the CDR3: TGTGCCAGCAGCCCCTTCCCAAGGACAAGGGGGAAAAACATTCAGTACTTC.

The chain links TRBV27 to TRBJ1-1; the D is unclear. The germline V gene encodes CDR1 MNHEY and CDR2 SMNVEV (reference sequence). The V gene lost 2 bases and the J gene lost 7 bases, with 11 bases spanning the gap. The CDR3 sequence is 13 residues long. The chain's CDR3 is CASSLVGGGEAFF. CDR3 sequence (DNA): TGTGCCAGCAGTTTAGTGGGCGGTGGTGAAGCTTTCTTT.

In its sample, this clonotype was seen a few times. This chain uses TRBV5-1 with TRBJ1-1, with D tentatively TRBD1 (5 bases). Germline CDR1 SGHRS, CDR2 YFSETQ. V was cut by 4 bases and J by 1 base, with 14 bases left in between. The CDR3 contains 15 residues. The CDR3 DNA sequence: TGCGCCAGCAGCCCCCGACAGACGGAGAACACTGAAGCTTTCTTT. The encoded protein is CASSPRQTENTEAFF.

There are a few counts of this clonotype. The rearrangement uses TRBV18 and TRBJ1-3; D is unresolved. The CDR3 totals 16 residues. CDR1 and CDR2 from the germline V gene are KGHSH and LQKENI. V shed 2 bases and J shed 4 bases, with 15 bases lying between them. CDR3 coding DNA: TGTGCCAGCTCACCATCCGGGCTTCTCCCCGGAAACACCATATATTTT. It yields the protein CASSPSGLLPGNTIYF.

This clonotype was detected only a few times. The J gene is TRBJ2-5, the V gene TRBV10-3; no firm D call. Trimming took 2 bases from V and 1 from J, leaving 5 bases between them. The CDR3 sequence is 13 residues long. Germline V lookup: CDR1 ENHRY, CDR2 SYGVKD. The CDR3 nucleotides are TGTGCCATCAGTGAGCAGGTCCAAGAGACCCAGTACTTC. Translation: CAISEQVQETQYF.

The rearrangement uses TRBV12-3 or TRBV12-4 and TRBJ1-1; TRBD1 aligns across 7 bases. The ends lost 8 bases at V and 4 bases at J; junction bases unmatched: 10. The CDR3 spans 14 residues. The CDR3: CASRKSGGFTEAFF. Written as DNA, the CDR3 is TGTGCCAGCCGGAAGTCAGGGGGTTTCACTGAAGCTTTCTTT.

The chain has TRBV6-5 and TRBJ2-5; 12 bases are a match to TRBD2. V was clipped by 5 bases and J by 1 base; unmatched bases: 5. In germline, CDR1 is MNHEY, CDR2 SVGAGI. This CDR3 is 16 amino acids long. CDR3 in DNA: TGTGCCAGCAGTCCTAGGACTAGCGGGGCCCAAGAGACCCAGTACTTC. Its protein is CASSPRTSGAQETQYF.

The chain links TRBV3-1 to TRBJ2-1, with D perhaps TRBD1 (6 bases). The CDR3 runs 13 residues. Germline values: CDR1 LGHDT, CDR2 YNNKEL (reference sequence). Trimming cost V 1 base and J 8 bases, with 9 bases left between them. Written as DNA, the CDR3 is TGTGCCAGCAGCCAAGTGAAGGGGGATGAGCAGTTCTTC. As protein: CASSQVKGDEQFF.

The CDR3 nucleotides read TGTGCCAGCCGTCGACAGGGTTCGGAGACTGAAGCTTTCTTT. It codes for CASRRQGSETEAFF. The rearrangement links TRBV18 to TRBJ1-1; 7 nucleotides align to TRBD1. CDR1 is KGHSH and CDR2 is LQKENI in the germline V gene. CDR3 length equals 14 residues. With 8 bases clipped from V and 5 bases from J, the junction kept 11 bases outside the gene matches.

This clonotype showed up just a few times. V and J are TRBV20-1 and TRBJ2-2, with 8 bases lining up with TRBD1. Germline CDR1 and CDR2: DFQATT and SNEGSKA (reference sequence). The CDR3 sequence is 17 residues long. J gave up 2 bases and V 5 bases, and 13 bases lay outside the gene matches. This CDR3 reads CSASPSLRGLNTGELFF. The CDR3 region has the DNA TGCAGTGCTTCTCCGTCCCTCAGGGGGCTCAACACCGGGGAGCTGTTTTTT.

CDR3 sequence (DNA): TGTGCCAGCAGCTTGTGGTCGGGGGGGAATAACAATGAGCAGTTCTTC. This codes for CASSLWSGGNNNEQFF. The J gene is TRBJ2-1, the V gene TRBV5-5; 8 bases map to TRBD2. Germline CDR1 and CDR2: SGHKS and YYEKEE (reference sequence). The CDR3 consists of 16 residues. The V segment lost 1 base and the J segment 5 bases; nucleotides outside the gene matches: 8. Looking up the rest from reference TRBV5-5 and TRBJ2-1 gives the full variable domain: DAGVTQSPTHLIKTRGQQVTLRCSPISGHKSVSWYQQVLGQGPQFIFQYYEKEERGRGNFPDRFSARQFPNYSSELNVNALLLGDSALYLCASSLWSGGNNNEQFFGPGTRLTVL.

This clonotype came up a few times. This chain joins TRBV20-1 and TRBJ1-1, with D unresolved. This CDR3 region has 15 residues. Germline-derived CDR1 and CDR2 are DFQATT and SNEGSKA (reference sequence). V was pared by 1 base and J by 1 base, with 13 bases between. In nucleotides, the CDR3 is TGCAGTGCTAGAGCATCCGCCGGGCCGAACACTGAAGCTTTCTTT. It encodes CSARASAGPNTEAFF.